This T cell receptor (beta chain) was documented in a study of blood T cell repertoires in COVID-19. Using immunoSEQ multiplex PCR, the repertoire was profiled, and TCRdb retains in-frame clones only, with some absent. This sample yields 350,000 or so clones, of which roughly 87% are seen a single time; 3% to 4% belongs to the top ten. Specimen: peripheral blood. The receptor comes from a woman aged 60-75 years with COVID-19, enrolled during active disease.

CDR3 bases: TGTGCCAGCAGTTTAAGGGGGACAGGCTTTGTACCCCTCAATGAGCAGTTCTTC. This encodes CASSLRGTGFVPLNEQFF. This chain uses TRBV28 with TRBJ2-1, with 8 bases matching TRBD1. Germline V gene lookup returns CDR1 MDHEN and CDR2 SYDVKM. With 2 bases clipped from V and 6 bases from J, the junction kept 15 bases outside the gene matches. The CDR3 contains 18 residues.